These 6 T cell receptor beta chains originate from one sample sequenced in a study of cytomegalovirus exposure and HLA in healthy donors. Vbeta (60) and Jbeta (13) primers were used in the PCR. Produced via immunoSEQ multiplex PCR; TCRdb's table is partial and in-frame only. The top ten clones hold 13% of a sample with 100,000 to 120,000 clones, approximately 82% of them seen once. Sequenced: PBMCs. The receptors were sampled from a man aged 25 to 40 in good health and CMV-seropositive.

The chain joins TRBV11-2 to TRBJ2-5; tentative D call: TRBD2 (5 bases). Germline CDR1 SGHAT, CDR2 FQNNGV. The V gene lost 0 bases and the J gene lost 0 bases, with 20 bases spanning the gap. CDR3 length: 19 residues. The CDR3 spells CASSLDNWLQRRNQETQYF. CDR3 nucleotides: TGTGCCAGCAGCTTAGATAATTGGTTACAGCGGAGGAACCAAGAGACCCAGTACTTC.

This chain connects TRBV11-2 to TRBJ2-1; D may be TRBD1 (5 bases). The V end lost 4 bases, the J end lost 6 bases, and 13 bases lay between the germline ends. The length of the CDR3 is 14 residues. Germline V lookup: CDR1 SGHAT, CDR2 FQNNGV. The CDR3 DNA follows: TGTGCCAGCAGCTGGGTCAGGGAAGGCAATGAGCAGTTCTTC. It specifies CASSWVREGNEQFF.

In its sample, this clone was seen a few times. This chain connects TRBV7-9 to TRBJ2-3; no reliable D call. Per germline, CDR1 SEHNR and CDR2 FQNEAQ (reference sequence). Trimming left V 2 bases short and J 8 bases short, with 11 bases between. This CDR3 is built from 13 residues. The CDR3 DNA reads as TGTGCCAGCAGCTTATCGGGTACGGGTACGCAGTATTTT. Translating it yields CASSLSGTGTQYF.

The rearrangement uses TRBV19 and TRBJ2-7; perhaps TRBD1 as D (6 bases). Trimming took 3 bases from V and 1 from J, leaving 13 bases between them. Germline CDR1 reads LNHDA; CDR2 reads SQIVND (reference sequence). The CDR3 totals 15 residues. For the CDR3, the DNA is TGTGCCAGTAGTATCTCGACAGGAGAGTCCTACGAGCAGTACTTC. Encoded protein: CASSISTGESYEQYF.

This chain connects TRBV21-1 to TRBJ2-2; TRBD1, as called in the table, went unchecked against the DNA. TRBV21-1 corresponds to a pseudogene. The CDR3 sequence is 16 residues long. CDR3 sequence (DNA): TGTGCCAGCAGCCCCCCCCTCGACAGGGCCACCGGGGAGCTGTTTTTT. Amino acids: CASSPPLDRATGELFF.

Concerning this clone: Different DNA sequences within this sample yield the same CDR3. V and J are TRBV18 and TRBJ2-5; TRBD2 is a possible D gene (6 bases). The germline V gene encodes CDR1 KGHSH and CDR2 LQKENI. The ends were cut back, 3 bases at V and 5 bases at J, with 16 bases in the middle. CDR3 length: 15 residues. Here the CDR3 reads CASSPRDSNQETQYF. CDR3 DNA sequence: TGTGCCAGCTCACCTCGGGACTCCAATCAGGAGACCCAGTACTTC.